These 27 T cell receptor beta chains were all obtained from the same sample, sequenced in a study of molecular identifiers for immune sequencing clone quantification. TCRdb passed the PCR reads through MiXCR, listing each CDR3 protein once. The sample contains around 480,000 distinct CDR3 sequences, about 25% of which appear only once. The specimen sequenced was naive CD8+ T cells from blood, with Jurkat cell RNA spiked in. The sample's subset: FACS-sorted CD8+CD4-CCR7+CD45RA+ naive T cells. These receptor sequences come from a human donor in good health. Some libraries in this study had Jurkat cell RNA spiked in.

Ten or more counts support this clonotype. This sequence joins TRBV5-5 and TRBJ2-7; D tentatively fits TRBD1 or TRBD2 (5 bases each). V was shortened by 3 bases and J by 3 bases, with 13 bases between the two germline ends. The CDR3 spans 14 residues. The germline V gene encodes CDR1 SGHKS and CDR2 YYEKEE (reference sequence). The CDR3 bases are TGTGCCAGCAGCTCCACCCTGGGGGACTACGAGCAGTACTTC. This sequence encodes CASSSTLGDYEQYF. The variable domain in full, with the rest retrieved from reference TRBV5-5 and TRBJ2-7, is DAGVTQSPTHLIKTRGQQVTLRCSPISGHKSVSWYQQVLGQGPQFIFQYYEKEERGRGNFPDRFSARQFPNYSSELNVNALLLGDSALYLCASSSTLGDYEQYFGPGTRLTVT.

The sample holds a few counts of this clonotype. The V and J genes are TRBV4-1 and TRBJ1-1, with D uncertain. The CDR3 sequence is 16 residues long. Germline CDR1 is MGHRA and CDR2 is YSYEKL. Trimming cost V 3 bases and J 0 bases, with 14 bases left between them. This CDR3 reads CASSQVDTDMNTEAFF. For the CDR3, the DNA is TGCGCCAGCAGCCAGGTAGACACTGACATGAACACTGAAGCTTTCTTT.

This clonotype has a handful of counts. The chain links TRBV6-2 or TRBV6-3 to TRBJ2-1; 9 bases align to TRBD1. Trimming at V came to 0 bases and at J to 9 bases, leaving 6 bases not matched to a gene. Per the germline V gene, CDR1 is MNHEY and CDR2 is SVGEGT. CDR3 size: 15 residues. The chain's CDR3 is CASSYSETGGVEQFF. DNA of the CDR3: TGTGCCAGCAGTTACTCTGAGACAGGGGGTGTTGAGCAGTTCTTC.

The V gene is TRBV20-1, the J gene TRBJ1-4; no firm D call. The germline V gene has CDR1 DFQATT and CDR2 SNEGSKA (reference sequence). V lost 1 base to trimming and J lost 6 bases, with 9 bases between them. This CDR3 comprises 13 residues. The CDR3 region has the DNA TGCAGTGCTAGAGGCCCGGGGTATGAAAAACTGTTTTTT. This encodes CSARGPGYEKLFF.

This clonotype was found a few times. This chain links TRBV11-2 with TRBJ2-3, with 7 bases identical to TRBD1. The CDR3 contains 15 residues. Per germline, CDR1 SGHAT and CDR2 FQNNGV. V shed 1 base and J 5 bases; nucleotides not matched to a gene: 6. For the CDR3, the DNA is TGTGCCAGCAGCTTAGGGCAGGGGGTTTTAGATACGCAGTATTTT. The encoded protein is CASSLGQGVLDTQYF.

The V call is TRBV13, the J call TRBJ2-1, with D perhaps being TRBD1 or TRBD2 (5 bases each). This CDR3 is built from 17 residues. Trimming took 0 bases from V and 1 from J, leaving 13 bases between them. Germline V gives CDR1 PRHDT, CDR2 FYEKMQ (reference sequence). CDR3 nucleotide sequence: TGTGCCAGCAGCTTAGGAGGGTTGGGGGATTCCTACAATGAGCAGTTCTTC. As protein: CASSLGGLGDSYNEQFF.

This clonotype was counted at least ten times. This chain uses TRBV7-9 with TRBJ1-1; a weak D match, TRBD1 (5 bases). Germline V gene data show CDR1 as SEHNR and CDR2 as FQNEAQ (reference sequence). The CDR3 length is 14 residues. The germline V and J ends were trimmed by 4 bases and 3 bases, with 12 bases remaining between them. CDR3 sequence reads: CASSWGESDTEAFF. Here the CDR3 DNA reads TGTGCCAGCAGCTGGGGGGAGAGTGACACTGAAGCTTTCTTT.

This clonotype was counted only a few times. The rearrangement uses TRBV21-1 and TRBJ1-5; the table's D call TRBD1 went unverified against the DNA. TRBV21-1 is described as a pseudogene. The CDR3 length is 17 residues. CDR3 in amino acids: CASSKPYRVTFGQPQHF. Written as DNA, the CDR3 is TGTGCCAGCAGCAAACCGTACAGGGTTACTTTCGGGCAGCCCCAGCATTTT.

The rearrangement uses TRBV30 and TRBJ1-5; D is possibly TRBD1 (5 bases). Germline V lookup: CDR1 GTSNPN, CDR2 SVGIG (reference sequence). The CDR3 extends over 16 amino acids. Between the trimmed V and J ends, which lost 0 bases and 1 base, there was a span of 13 bases. CDR3 residues: CAWSVPGVGSNQPQHF. The CDR3 nucleotides read TGTGCCTGGAGTGTACCGGGGGTTGGAAGCAATCAGCCCCAGCATTTT.

This clonotype was seen at least ten times. The V call is TRBV4-1, the J call TRBJ1-1; D uncertain. CDR1 and CDR2 from the germline V gene are MGHRA and YSYEKL. The CDR3 consists of 14 residues. Trimming took 1 base from V and 7 from J, leaving 13 bases between them. CDR3 loop: CASSQVRAGNEAFF. The CDR3 DNA follows: TGCGCCAGCAGCCAAGTCCGAGCGGGGAATGAAGCTTTCTTT.

A few counts support this clonotype. The chain employs TRBV15 and TRBJ2-7; no definite D call. The V and J ends lost 0 bases and 2 bases respectively, with 14 bases between them. Germline CDR1 reads LNHNV; CDR2 reads YYDKDF (reference sequence). The CDR3 extends over 16 amino acids. The CDR3, as DNA: TGTGCCACCAGCAGAGATTTCTTAGCCAGTACCTACGAGCAGTACTTC. Translated, it gives CATSRDFLASTYEQYF.

This clonotype appeared many times. As DNA, the CDR3 is TGCAGTGGGAGGAGGAGGGGGGGCGAGACCCAGTACTTC. Residues: CSGRRRGGETQYF. The V gene is TRBV20-1, the J gene TRBJ2-5, with a tentative D call TRBD2 (7 bases). CDR1 is DFQATT, CDR2 SNEGSKA, per germline (reference sequence). Trimming took off 7 bases at V and 5 bases at J, with 17 bases between the two ends. The CDR3 has 13 amino acids.

In this sample, this clonotype turned up a few times. The chain is built from TRBV7-9 and TRBJ2-1, with TRBD2 as a possible D gene (6 bases). The CDR3 extends over 16 amino acids. Germline V lookup: CDR1 SEHNR, CDR2 FQNEAQ (reference sequence). V was shortened by 0 bases and J by 7 bases, with 16 bases between the two germline ends. CDR3 protein: CASSLAIGGNTNEQFF. CDR3 DNA: TGTGCCAGCAGCTTAGCGATTGGCGGGAATACGAATGAGCAGTTCTTC.

The gene calls are TRBV19 and TRBJ1-5; D uncertain. The germline V gene encodes CDR1 LNHDA and CDR2 SQIVND (reference sequence). The CDR3 sequence is 13 residues long. V shed 10 bases and J shed 0 bases, with 10 bases lying between them. CDR3 in DNA: TGTGCCACAGACTGGGGTAGCAATCAGCCCCAGCATTTT. It translates to CATDWGSNQPQHF. Using reference TRBV19 and TRBJ1-5 for the parts outside the CDR3, the full variable domain is DGGITQSPKYLFRKEGQNVTLSCEQNLNHDAMYWYRQDPGQGLRLIYYSQIVNDFQKGDIAEGYSVSREKKESFPLTVTSAQKNPTAFYLCATDWGSNQPQHFGDGTRLSIL.

This clonotype came up a few times. The chain employs TRBV7-6 and TRBJ2-3; possibly TRBD1 or TRBD2 for D (5 bases each). The CDR3 consists of 14 residues. Germline V lookup: CDR1 SGHVS, CDR2 FNYEAQ. The V and J ends lost 1 base and 5 bases respectively, with 10 bases between them. The CDR3 protein is CASSLGDRRDTQYF. CDR3 in DNA: TGTGCCAGCAGCTTAGGGGACCGACGAGATACGCAGTATTTT.

In this sample, this clonotype turned up a few times. CDR3 coding DNA: TGTGCCTGGAGTGAGGGACAGAGCATGAACACTGAAGCTTTCTTT. Protein: CAWSEGQSMNTEAFF. The J gene is TRBJ1-1, the V gene TRBV30, with TRBD1 identical over 7 bases. The CDR3 has 15 residues. The V gene's germline CDR1 is GTSNPN and CDR2 SVGIG (reference sequence). Losses at the gene ends were 1 base for V and 0 bases for J; bases not matched to a gene: 5.

This chain connects TRBV6-1 to TRBJ2-3; 7 bases line up with TRBD2. Per germline, CDR1 MNHNS and CDR2 SASEGT. With 1 base clipped from V and 6 bases from J, the junction kept 7 bases outside the gene matches. The CDR3 is 15 amino acids. Written as DNA, the CDR3 is TGTGCCAGCAGTGAAGGGGGACTACCAGGGGATACGCAGTATTTT. Protein: CASSEGGLPGDTQYF.

V gene TRBV20-1 combines with J gene TRBJ2-7, with 9 bases lining up with TRBD1. This CDR3 comprises 16 residues. V was pared by 1 base and J by 7 bases, with 14 bases of the junction left unmatched. Germline V gene sequence: CDR1 DFQATT, CDR2 SNEGSKA (reference sequence). As DNA, the CDR3 is TGCAGTGCTAGAGCCCGGGACAGGGCCCTTCTAGCGGAGCAGTACTTC. The encoded protein is CSARARDRALLAEQYF.

This clonotype was detected only a few times. The chain recombines TRBV28 with TRBJ2-3; the D gene is possibly TRBD2 (6 bases). This CDR3 has 15 residues. The germline V and J ends were trimmed by 2 bases and 2 bases, with 11 bases remaining between them. Germline V lookup: CDR1 MDHEN, CDR2 SYDVKM. In DNA, the CDR3 is TGTGCCAGCAGTTTAGCTAGCGTATTCACAGATACGCAGTATTTT. This sequence encodes CASSLASVFTDTQYF.

With regard to this clonotype: This may be a read error, as it is one base from a much larger clone. The V and J genes are TRBV7-2 and TRBJ2-3; perhaps TRBD2 as D (6 bases). The CDR3 covers 16 residues. CDR1 and CDR2 (germline): SGHTA, FQGNSA. CDR3 DNA: TGTGCCGGCAGCTTCTCAACGGGAGTGTGGGGAGATACGCAGTATTTT. This encodes CAGSFSTGVWGDTQYF.

This chain connects TRBV7-9 to TRBJ2-2, with TRBD2 as a possible D gene (6 bases). V shed 5 bases and J shed 0 bases, with 10 bases lying between them. The CDR3 is 15 amino acids. The V gene's germline CDR1 is SEHNR and CDR2 FQNEAQ (reference sequence). The CDR3 spells CASSPRGSNTGELFF. In DNA, the CDR3 is TGTGCCAGCAGCCCTCGGGGGTCGAACACCGGGGAGCTGTTTTTT.

The table lists this clonotype with a few counts. The CDR3 here is CASSFNSGTGPFLSSYEQYF. CDR3 in DNA: TGTGCCAGCAGCTTCAACTCCGGGACAGGGCCCTTTCTAAGCTCCTACGAGCAGTACTTC. The V call is TRBV7-9, the J call TRBJ2-7, with TRBD1 identical over 9 bases. Germline CDR1 is SEHNR and CDR2 is FQNEAQ (reference sequence). The trim removed 3 bases at V and 0 bases at J, leaving 18 bases unmatched. The length of the CDR3 is 20 residues.

In its sample, this clonotype was seen a few times. J is TRBJ2-3 and V is TRBV27; 8 positions match TRBD2. Trimming at V came to 6 bases and at J to 6 bases, leaving 8 bases not matched to a gene. Germline lookup yields CDR1 MNHEY and CDR2 SMNVEV (reference sequence). The CDR3 length is 14 residues. The CDR3 nucleotides are TGTGCCAGCAGGGAGCGGGAGAGGATTGATACGCAGTATTTT. Encoded protein: CASRERERIDTQYF.

Remarks on this clonotype: The junction departs from the called germline gene at one end, perhaps through a read error. V gene TRBV7-6 combines with J gene TRBJ2-1; no clear D gene. Germline CDR1 and CDR2: SGHVS and FNYEAQ. The CDR3 is made up of 17 amino acids. The CDR3 sequence is CAISLVRHPSSYNEQFF. The DNA for the CDR3 is TGTGCCATCAGCTTAGTTCGTCACCCGAGCTCCTACAATGAGCAGTTCTTC.

The chain combines TRBV9 with TRBJ2-2, with no clear D. The CDR3 covers 15 residues. V was shortened by 0 bases and J by 3 bases, with 9 bases between the two germline ends. Germline V CDR1 and CDR2: SGDLS, YYNGEE. CDR3 amino acids: CASSVEGIDTGELFF. The CDR3, as DNA: TGTGCCAGCAGCGTAGAAGGGATCGACACCGGGGAGCTGTTTTTT.

This chain connects TRBV27 to TRBJ2-7; TRBD1 matches at 7 bases. The CDR3 is 15 residues long. The germline V gene has CDR1 MNHEY and CDR2 SMNVEV (reference sequence). With 4 bases clipped from V and 4 bases from J, the junction kept 10 bases outside the gene matches. The CDR3 loop is CASSSRHRGGYEQYF. DNA for the CDR3: TGTGCCAGCAGTTCCCGCCACAGGGGCGGGTACGAGCAGTACTTC.

Points on this clonotype: The junction departs from the called germline gene at one end, perhaps through a read error. The chain links TRBV7-9 to TRBJ2-5; 8 nucleotides align to TRBD2. CDR1 is SEHNR and CDR2 is FQNEAQ in the germline V gene (reference sequence). The CDR3 loop spans 14 amino acids. The CDR3 DNA sequence: TGTGCCAGCAGTCAGACTAGCGACCAAGAGCCCCAGTACTTC. Amino acid sequence: CASSQTSDQEPQYF.